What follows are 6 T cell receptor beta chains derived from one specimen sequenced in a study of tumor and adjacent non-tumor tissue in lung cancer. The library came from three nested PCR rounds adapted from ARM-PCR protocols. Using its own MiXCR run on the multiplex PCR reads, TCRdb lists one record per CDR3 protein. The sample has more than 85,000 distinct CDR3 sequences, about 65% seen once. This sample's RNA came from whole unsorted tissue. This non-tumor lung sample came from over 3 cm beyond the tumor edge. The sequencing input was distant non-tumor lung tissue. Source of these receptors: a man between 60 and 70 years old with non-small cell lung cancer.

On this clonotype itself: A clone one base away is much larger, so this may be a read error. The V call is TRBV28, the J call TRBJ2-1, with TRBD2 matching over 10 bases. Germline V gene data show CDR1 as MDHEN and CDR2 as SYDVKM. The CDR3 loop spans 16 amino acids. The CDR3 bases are TGTGCCAGCAGTTCAGTAGCGGGAGGTCGGAACAATGAGCAGCTCTTC. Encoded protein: CASSSVAGGRNNEQLF.

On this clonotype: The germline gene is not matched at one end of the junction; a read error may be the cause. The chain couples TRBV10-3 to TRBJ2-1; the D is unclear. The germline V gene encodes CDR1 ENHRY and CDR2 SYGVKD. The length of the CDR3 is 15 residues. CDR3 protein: CAISGRRSRSDEQFF. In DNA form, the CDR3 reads TGTGCTATCAGTGGAAGACGCTCGAGATCCGATGAGCAGTTCTTC.

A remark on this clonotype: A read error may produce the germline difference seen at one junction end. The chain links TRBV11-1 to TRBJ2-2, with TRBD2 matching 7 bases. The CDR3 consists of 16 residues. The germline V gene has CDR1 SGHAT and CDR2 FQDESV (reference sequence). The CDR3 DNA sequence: TGTGCGAGCAGCTTAGGGAGGGGTCTAAGCACCGGGGAGCTGTTTTTT. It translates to CASSLGRGLSTGELFF.

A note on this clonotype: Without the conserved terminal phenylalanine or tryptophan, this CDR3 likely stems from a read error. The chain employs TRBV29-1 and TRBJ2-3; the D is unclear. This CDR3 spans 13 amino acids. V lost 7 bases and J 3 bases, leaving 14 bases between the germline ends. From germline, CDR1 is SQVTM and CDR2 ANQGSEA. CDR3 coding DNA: TGCAGCGGTTATGACATAGTTACAGATACGCAGTATTTG. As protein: CSGYDIVTDTQYL.

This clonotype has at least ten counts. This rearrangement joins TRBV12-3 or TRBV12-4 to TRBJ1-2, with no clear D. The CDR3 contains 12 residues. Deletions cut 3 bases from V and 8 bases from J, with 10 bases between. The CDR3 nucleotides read TGTGCCAGCAGTTTCGGGGTAAAGGGCTACACCTTC. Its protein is CASSFGVKGYTF.

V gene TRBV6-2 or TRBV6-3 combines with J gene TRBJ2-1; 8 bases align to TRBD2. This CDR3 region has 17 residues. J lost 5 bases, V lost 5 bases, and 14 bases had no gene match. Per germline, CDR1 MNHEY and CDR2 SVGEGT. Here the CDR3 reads CASSRRISGALHNEQFF. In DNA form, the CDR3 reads TGTGCCAGCAGTAGGAGGATTAGCGGGGCTCTACACAATGAGCAGTTCTTC.